This TCR beta chain was documented in a study of regulatory T cells in long-lasting Graves disease. This clonotype was recorded at least ten times. Arm-PCR of CDR3 regions and iRepertoire HTBI primers were used to build TCR beta libraries. TCRdb reprocessed the multiplex PCR reads with MiXCR, giving one entry per CDR3 protein. The table has a few hundred thousand distinct CDR3 sequences, roughly a quarter seen once. Stated time point: persistent/refractory GD, antithyroid drugs over 5 years with positive TRAb. Generation of the TCR library employed RNA extracted from PBMCs. The sequence was collected from a female donor with Graves disease. The input for sequencing was peripheral blood mononuclear cells (PBMCs), taken when the disease was refractory, from a patient treated with antithyroid drugs.

This CDR3 reads CASRDEVQETQYF. The DNA of the CDR3 is TGTGCCAGCAGGGACGAGGTTCAAGAGACCCAGTACTTC. The genes are TRBV2 and TRBJ2-5; D remains ambiguous. V lost 6 bases and J 2 bases, leaving 10 bases between the germline ends. Germline lookup yields CDR1 SNHLY and CDR2 FYNNEI. The CDR3 totals 13 residues.